This TCR beta chain was identified during a study of T cell repertoires in breast cancer. Study information: Tumors, lymph nodes and blood came from breast cancer patients, plus healthy blood. General study results and limits: Antigen-based selection and expansion was suggested by diverse encodings of shared TCRs.

A second nested PCR with blocking oligonucleotides suppressed unpaired genes. One entry per CDR3 protein results from TCRdb running MiXCR on the emulsion pairing reads. The sample has about 40,000 distinct CDR3 sequences, 45% seen once. CDR3 length: 15 residues. Trimming removed 6 bases at V and 8 bases at J, with 19 bases between. Paired alpha-beta TCRs of CD8+ T cells were analyzed by expanded emulsion RT-PCR. With respect to this clonotype: The antigen remains undetermined.

The origin of this receptor is a pool of human donors with breast cancer or a healthy control (not recorded which). Sample: CD8+ T cells. This rearrangement joins TRBV12-3 or TRBV12-4 to TRBJ1-4, with D hard to call. For the CDR3, the DNA is TGTGCCAGCAGCCCCCCGTACACCCTGGGGGAAAAACTGTTTTTT. Its protein product is CASSPPYTLGEKLFF.